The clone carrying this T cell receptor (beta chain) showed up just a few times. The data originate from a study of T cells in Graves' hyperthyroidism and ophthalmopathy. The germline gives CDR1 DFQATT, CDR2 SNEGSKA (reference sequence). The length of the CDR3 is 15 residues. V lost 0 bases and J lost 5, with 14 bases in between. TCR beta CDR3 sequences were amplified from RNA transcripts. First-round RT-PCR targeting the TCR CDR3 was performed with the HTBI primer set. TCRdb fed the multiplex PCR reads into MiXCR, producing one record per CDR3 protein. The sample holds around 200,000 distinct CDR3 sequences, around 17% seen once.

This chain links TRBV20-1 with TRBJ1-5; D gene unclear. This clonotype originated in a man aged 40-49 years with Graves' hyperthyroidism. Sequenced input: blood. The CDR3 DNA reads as TGCAGTGCTAGAGATCCGGGGAGGATGGATCAGCCCCAGCATTTT. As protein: CSARDPGRMDQPQHF.